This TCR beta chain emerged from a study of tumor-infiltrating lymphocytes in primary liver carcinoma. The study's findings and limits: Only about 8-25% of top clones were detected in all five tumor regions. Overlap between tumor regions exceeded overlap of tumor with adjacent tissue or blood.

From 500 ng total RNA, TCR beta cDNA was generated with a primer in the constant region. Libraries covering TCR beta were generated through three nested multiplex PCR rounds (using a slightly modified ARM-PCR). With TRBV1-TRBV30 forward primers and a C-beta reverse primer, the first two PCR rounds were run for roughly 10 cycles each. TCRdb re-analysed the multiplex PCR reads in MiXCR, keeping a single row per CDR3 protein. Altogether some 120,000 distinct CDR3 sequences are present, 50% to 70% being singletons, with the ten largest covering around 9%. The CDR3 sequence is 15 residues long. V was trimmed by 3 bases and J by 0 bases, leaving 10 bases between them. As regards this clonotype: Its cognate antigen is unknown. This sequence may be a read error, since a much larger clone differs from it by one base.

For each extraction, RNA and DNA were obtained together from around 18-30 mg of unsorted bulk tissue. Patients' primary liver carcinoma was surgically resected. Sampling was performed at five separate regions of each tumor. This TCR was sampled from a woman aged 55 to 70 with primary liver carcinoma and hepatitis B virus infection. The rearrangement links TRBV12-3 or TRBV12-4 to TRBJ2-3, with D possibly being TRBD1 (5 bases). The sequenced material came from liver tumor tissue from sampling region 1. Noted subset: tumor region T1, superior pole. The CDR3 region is CASSFIRASTDTQYF. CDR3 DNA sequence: TGTGCCAGCAGTTTTATCAGGGCTAGCACAGATACGCAGTATTTT.